This T cell receptor (beta chain) was documented in a study of shared clonotypes between healthy human individuals. The wider study: The cohort had a couple of women and a few men, ages 18 to 49. Findings and caveats of the study: Since donors were few, the genetic and exposure-history diversity represented was limited.

Assay runs were performed at deep level. The protocol was immunoSEQ multiplex PCR, while the TCRdb copy is restricted to in-frame clones and leaves out a portion. Of around 100,000 clones listed, about 67% were seen once; the top ten hold around 24%. Everyone who donated was a Caucasian adult who lived in Nashville, Tennessee. This clone was counted between two and nine times. Its antigen is not identified. This receptor was identified in a woman aged 25 to 39 in good health. Sequenced input: memory CD8+ T cells sorted from blood. Subset described: CD45RO+ cells pooled with CCR7-negative TemRA cells.

The CDR3 spells CASSVQGYTEAFF. CDR3 nucleotide sequence: TGTGCCAGCAGTGTGCAGGGCTACACTGAAGCTTTCTTT. This chain connects TRBV6-1 to TRBJ1-1; D is possibly TRBD1 (5 bases). This CDR3 has 13 amino acids. With 4 bases removed from V and 3 bases from J, the gap between germline ends came to 9 bases. CDR1 is MNHNS, CDR2 SASEGT, per germline.